Each of the 26 T cell receptor beta chains below was sequenced from the same sample in a study of cytomegalovirus exposure and HLA in healthy donors. 60 Vbeta and 13 Jbeta primers were used in PCR. Sequenced by immunoSEQ multiplex PCR; TCRdb stores in-frame clones only, minus some. The data show fewer than 90,000 clones, approximately 78% seen once. What was sequenced was PBMCs. These receptors were taken from a male donor in good health and CMV-seropositive.

V is TRBV4-2 and J is TRBJ2-7; TRBD2 matches at 10 bases. Looked up from germline, CDR1 is LGHNA and CDR2 is YNFKEQ. The CDR3 is 15 residues long. V lost 0 bases and J lost 4; bases outside the gene matches: 3. CDR3 DNA sequence: TGTGCCAGCAGCCAAGAGTCTAGCGGGAGTTACGAGCAGTACTTC. It yields the protein CASSQESSGSYEQYF.

This chain's CDR3 is CASSQRYGGTSGRIGELFF. In nucleotides, the CDR3 is TGCGCCAGCAGCCAGAGATACGGCGGGACTAGCGGGAGAATAGGGGAGCTGTTTTTT. The chain is built from TRBV4-3 and TRBJ2-2; TRBD2 agrees at 14 bases. V was clipped by 3 bases and J by 8 bases; unmatched bases: 14. The germline gives CDR1 LGHNA, CDR2 YSLEER. The CDR3 consists of 19 residues.

V usage is TRBV27 and J usage is TRBJ2-1, with 9 bases identical to TRBD2. J gave up 9 bases and V 4 bases, and 10 bases lay outside the gene matches. The germline gives CDR1 MNHEY, CDR2 SMNVEV (reference sequence). The CDR3 covers 15 residues. The DNA for the CDR3 is TGTGCCAGCAGTTCTATAGCGGGAGTTAGTTTTGAGCAGTTCTTC. Its protein product is CASSSIAGVSFEQFF.

The V call is TRBV21-1, the J call TRBJ2-5; the table calls TRBD1, which could not be checked here. TRBV21-1 is deemed a pseudogene. The CDR3 is made up of 14 amino acids. The CDR3 loop reads CASSKGRGLETQYF. The CDR3 DNA reads TGTGCCAGCAGCAAAGGCAGGGGCTTGGAGACCCAGTACTTC.

V and J are TRBV27 and TRBJ2-5; 10 bases agree with TRBD1. The J call may be wrong; the DNA end is better matched by TRBJ2-7. CDR1 and CDR2 (germline): MNHEY, SMNVEV (reference sequence). The CDR3 has 15 residues. CDR3 sequence: CASWTGTGDRNEQYF. CDR3 in DNA: TGTGCCAGCTGGACCGGGACAGGGGATCGCAACGAGCAGTACTTC.

The CDR3 DNA follows: TGTGCCAGCAAGCCGAGTAGCGGGGCCACCGGGGAGCTGTTTTTT. Translating it yields CASKPSSGATGELFF. The chain carries TRBV6-1 and TRBJ2-2, with 8 bases fitting TRBD2. Germline V gives CDR1 MNHNS, CDR2 SASEGT. V trimming: 7 bases; J trimming: 4 bases; junction bases outside the gene matches: 8. The CDR3 has 15 amino acids.

This clone was recorded only once. This rearrangement joins TRBV4-1 to TRBJ1-1, with 10 bases that match TRBD1. The germline CDR1 and CDR2 sequences are MGHRA and YSYEKL. This CDR3 is built from 13 residues. The trim removed 8 bases at V and 5 bases at J, leaving 5 bases unmatched. The CDR3 loop is CASRQGASTEAFF. CDR3 DNA: TGCGCCAGCCGACAGGGGGCAAGTACTGAAGCTTTCTTT.

This chain joins TRBV7-2 and TRBJ2-7; TRBD1 matches 9 bases. Germline loops: CDR1 SGHTA, CDR2 FQGNSA. CDR3 length equals 14 residues. Trimming cost V 5 bases and J 5 bases; bases outside gene matches: 7. The chain's CDR3 is CASSEGQGIDEQYF. The CDR3 DNA sequence: TGTGCCAGCAGCGAGGGACAGGGTATCGACGAGCAGTACTTC.

The gene calls are TRBV2 and TRBJ2-5; TRBD2 is a possible D gene (5 bases). The germline V gene has CDR1 SNHLY and CDR2 FYNNEI. Trimming cost V 7 bases and J 5 bases, with 8 bases left between them. The CDR3 loop spans 11 amino acids. CDR3 sequence reads: CASTGSETQYF. CDR3 nucleotide sequence: TGTGCCAGCACGGGGAGTGAGACCCAGTACTTC.

This clone was seen a handful of times. The chain joins TRBV5-6 to TRBJ1-1; D ambiguous. Trimming removed 0 bases from V and 0 bases from J, with 9 bases in between. Looked up from germline, CDR1 is SGHDT and CDR2 is YYEEEE. There are 15 residues in the CDR3. CDR3 in DNA: TGTGCCAGCAGCTTGGTCGGTATAATGAACACTGAAGCTTTCTTT. Amino acids: CASSLVGIMNTEAFF. The full variable domain, completed using reference TRBV5-6 and TRBJ1-1, is DAGVTQSPTHLIKTRGQQVTLRCSPKSGHDTVSWYQQALGQGPQFIFQYYEEEERQRGNFPDRFSGHQFPNYSSELNVNALLLGDSALYLCASSLVGIMNTEAFFGQGTRLTVV.

The chain joins TRBV29-1 to TRBJ2-1; no definite D call. The germline CDR1 and CDR2 sequences are SQVTM and ANQGSEA. Between the trimmed V and J ends, which lost 5 bases and 10 bases, there was a span of 9 bases. The CDR3 runs to 10 residues. The CDR3 region is CSVRAIEQFF. The DNA of the CDR3 is TGCAGCGTTCGAGCGATCGAGCAGTTCTTC.

This clone was recorded at least ten times. J is TRBJ2-1 and V is TRBV11-3; possibly TRBD2 for D (5 bases). The CDR3 has 15 residues. Germline V CDR1 and CDR2: SGHNT, YENEEA. V lost 1 base to trimming and J lost 0 bases, with 7 bases between them. This chain's CDR3 is CASSLGGVSYNEQFF. CDR3 in DNA: TGTGCCAGCAGCTTAGGGGGAGTCTCCTACAATGAGCAGTTCTTC.

The CDR3 loop reads CASKGGQGAYEQYF. The CDR3 DNA follows: TGTGCCAGCAAAGGTGGACAGGGGGCTTACGAGCAGTACTTC. The chain has TRBV6-1 and TRBJ2-7; 11 bases agree with TRBD1. Germline loops: CDR1 MNHNS, CDR2 SASEGT. J gave up 4 bases and V 7 bases, and 6 bases lay outside the gene matches. There are 14 residues in the CDR3.

This clone was detected once. CDR3 bases: TGTGCCAGCAGCGACGGACTAGCGGGAGCTCAGGACACCGGGGAGCTGTTTTTT. Encoded protein: CASSDGLAGAQDTGELFF. The chain carries TRBV5-6 and TRBJ2-2, with 13 bases lining up with TRBD2. The germline V gene encodes CDR1 SGHDT and CDR2 YYEEEE. V shed 4 bases and J 3 bases; nucleotides not matched to a gene: 9. The length of the CDR3 is 18 residues.

The V and J genes are TRBV4-3 and TRBJ2-3, with 9 bases fitting TRBD2. Germline-derived CDR1 and CDR2 are LGHNA and YSLEER. V was clipped by 9 bases and J by 2 bases; unmatched bases: 3. This CDR3 region has 13 residues. The CDR3 loop reads CARGLAYTDTQYF. The CDR3 nucleotides are TGCGCCAGGGGACTAGCATACACAGATACGCAGTATTTT.

The chain has TRBV11-2 and TRBJ2-7; 7 bases are a match to TRBD1. The trim removed 3 bases at V and 3 bases at J, leaving 5 bases unmatched. This CDR3 has 14 amino acids. Germline V CDR1 and CDR2: SGHAT, FQNNGV. The CDR3 region is CASSFQGQFYEQYF. In DNA form, the CDR3 reads TGTGCCAGCAGCTTCCAGGGACAGTTCTACGAGCAGTACTTC.

This clone has just a few counts. This chain connects TRBV6-6 to TRBJ2-5; 7 bases line up with TRBD2. CDR1 and CDR2 (germline): MNHNY, SVGAGI (reference sequence). After removal of 6 bases from V and 7 bases from J, the junction contained 8 bases not matched to a gene. The CDR3 loop spans 13 amino acids. This chain's CDR3 is CASSGKRDGTQYF. CDR3 coding DNA: TGTGCCAGCAGCGGCAAGCGGGACGGGACCCAGTACTTC.

This chain joins TRBV18 and TRBJ2-7; D remains unclear. CDR1 is KGHSH and CDR2 is LQKENI in the germline V gene. This CDR3 has 12 amino acids. V was cut by 6 bases and J by 6 bases, with 12 bases left in between. In DNA, the CDR3 is TGTGCCAGCTCGCCTCAGGAATCCGAGCAGTACTTC. Translated, it gives CASSPQESEQYF.

The genes are TRBV28 and TRBJ2-1; D remains ambiguous. CDR1 and CDR2 (germline): MDHEN, SYDVKM. V was clipped by 5 bases and J by 4 bases, with 18 bases between them. The CDR3 is 16 amino acids. In DNA, the CDR3 is TGTGCCAGCAGTGCGGCAGTGCGACTGGATTACAATGAGCAGTTCTTC. Protein: CASSAAVRLDYNEQFF.

V gene TRBV7-9 combines with J gene TRBJ2-3; D possibly corresponds to TRBD2 (6 bases). The CDR3 has 16 residues. The ends were cut back, 1 base at V and 2 bases at J, with 13 bases in the middle. CDR1 is SEHNR, CDR2 FQNEAQ, per germline (reference sequence). Here the CDR3 reads CASSLDPGVDTDTQYF. As DNA, the CDR3 is TGTGCCAGCAGCTTAGACCCGGGGGTGGACACAGATACGCAGTATTTT.

This clone was counted a few times. The chain employs TRBV5-4 and TRBJ2-1; weak D call: TRBD2 (7 bases). Germline assignment: CDR1 SGHNT and CDR2 YYREEE (reference sequence). The CDR3 sequence is 15 residues long. V lost 2 bases and J lost 6, with 15 bases in between. The CDR3 DNA is TGTGCCAGCAGCTTTGAGGGGGGGCGCGCCAATGAGCAGTTCTTC. Its translation is CASSFEGGRANEQFF. The complete variable domain, with remaining parts taken from reference TRBV5-4 and TRBJ2-1, reads ETGVTQSPTHLIKTRGQQVTLRCSSQSGHNTVSWYQQALGQGPQFIFQYYREEENGRGNFPPRFSGLQFPNYSSELNVNALELDDSALYLCASSFEGGRANEQFFGPGTRLTVL.

CDR3 nucleotide sequence: TGCAGTGCTAGGCGGGCCTCTGAAGCTTTCTTT. Amino acids: CSARRASEAFF. The chain employs TRBV20-1 and TRBJ1-1; D unclear. Germline V CDR1 and CDR2: DFQATT, SNEGSKA (reference sequence). The CDR3 consists of 11 residues. V was clipped by 3 bases and J by 6 bases, with 8 bases between them.

V usage is TRBV19 and J usage is TRBJ2-3; 7 nucleotides line up with TRBD1. Germline V lookup: CDR1 LNHDA, CDR2 SQIVND (reference sequence). The CDR3 totals 14 residues. V gave up 6 bases and J gave up 1 base; unmatched junction bases: 4. The CDR3 region has the DNA TGTGCCAGTAGATACAGGGGTGGCACAGATACGCAGTATTTT. Its protein product is CASRYRGGTDTQYF.

This chain uses TRBV19 with TRBJ2-7, with D perhaps TRBD1 (6 bases). This CDR3 region has 14 residues. The germline V gene has CDR1 LNHDA and CDR2 SQIVND (reference sequence). Trimming stripped 0 bases from V and 3 bases from J, with 9 bases between. The CDR3 region is CASSIDQGRYEQYF. In DNA form, the CDR3 reads TGTGCCAGTAGTATAGACCAGGGGCGCTACGAGCAGTACTTC.

The rearrangement uses TRBV5-4 and TRBJ2-7; TRBD2 aligns across 9 bases. Germline CDR1 is SGHNT and CDR2 is YYREEE (reference sequence). Trimming took 5 bases from V and 0 from J; bases not matched to a gene: 3. The CDR3 length is 14 residues. This CDR3 reads CASRRTSDSYEQYF. The CDR3 nucleotides read TGTGCCAGCAGGAGGACTAGCGACTCCTACGAGCAGTACTTC.

The V and J genes are TRBV5-1 and TRBJ1-6; TRBD1 aligns across 8 bases. Germline V gene sequence: CDR1 SGHRS, CDR2 YFSETQ. Trimming removed 4 bases from V and 10 bases from J; junction bases left unmatched: 7. This CDR3 spans 14 amino acids. CDR3 sequence (DNA): TGCGCCAGCAGCACGGGACAGGCACAGTCACCCCTCCACTTT. Its protein is CASSTGQAQSPLHF.